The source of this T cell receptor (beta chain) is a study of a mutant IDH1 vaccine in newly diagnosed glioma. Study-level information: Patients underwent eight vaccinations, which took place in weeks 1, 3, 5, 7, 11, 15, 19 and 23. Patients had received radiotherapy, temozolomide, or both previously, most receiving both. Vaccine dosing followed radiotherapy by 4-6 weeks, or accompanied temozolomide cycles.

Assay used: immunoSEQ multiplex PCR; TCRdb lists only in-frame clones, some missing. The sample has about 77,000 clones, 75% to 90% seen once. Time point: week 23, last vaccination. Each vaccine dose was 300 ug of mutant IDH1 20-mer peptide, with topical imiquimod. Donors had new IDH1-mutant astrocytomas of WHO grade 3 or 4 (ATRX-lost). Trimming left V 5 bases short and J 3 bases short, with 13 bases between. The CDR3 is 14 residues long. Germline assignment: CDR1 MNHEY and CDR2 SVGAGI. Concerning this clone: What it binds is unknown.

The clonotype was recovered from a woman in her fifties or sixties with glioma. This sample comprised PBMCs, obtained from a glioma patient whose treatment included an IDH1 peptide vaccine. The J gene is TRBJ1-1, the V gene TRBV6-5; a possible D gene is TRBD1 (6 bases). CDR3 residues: CASSDATGYTEAFF. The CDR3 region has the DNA TGTGCCAGCAGTGACGCCACAGGGTACACTGAAGCTTTCTTT.